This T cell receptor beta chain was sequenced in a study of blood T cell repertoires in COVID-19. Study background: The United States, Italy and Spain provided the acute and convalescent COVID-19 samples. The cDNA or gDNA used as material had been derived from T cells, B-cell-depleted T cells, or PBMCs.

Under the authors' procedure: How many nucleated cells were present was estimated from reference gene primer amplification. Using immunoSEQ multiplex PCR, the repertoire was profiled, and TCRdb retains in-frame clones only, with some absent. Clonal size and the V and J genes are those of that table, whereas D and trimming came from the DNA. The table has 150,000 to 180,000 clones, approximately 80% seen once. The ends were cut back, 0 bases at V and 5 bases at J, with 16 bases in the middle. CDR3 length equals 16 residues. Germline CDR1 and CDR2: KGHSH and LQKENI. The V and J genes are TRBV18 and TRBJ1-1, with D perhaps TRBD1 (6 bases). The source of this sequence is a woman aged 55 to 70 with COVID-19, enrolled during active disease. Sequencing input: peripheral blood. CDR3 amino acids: CASSPPTGGRGTEAFF. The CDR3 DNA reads TGTGCCAGCTCACCACCGACGGGGGGGAGGGGGACTGAAGCTTTCTTT.